This TCR beta chain comes out of a study of beta chain features in type 1 diabetes. Germline V lookup: CDR1 SGHTA, CDR2 FQGNSA. The CDR3 covers 14 residues. A note on this clone: Compared with germline, one end of the junction differs, possibly owing to a read error.

Every isolated RNA sample was fully reverse transcribed, so sequencing captured expressed TCRB transcripts. The table came from immunoSEQ multiplex PCR; TCRdb's copy has only in-frame clones and leaves some out. This repertoire shows 150,000 to 180,000 clones, around 10% found once; its top ten account for about 2.1%. The TCR sequence derives from a man younger than 35 in good health. The chain is built from TRBV7-2 and TRBJ2-1; 8 bases are shared with TRBD2. Material for sequencing was central memory CD4+ T cells from blood. CDR3 protein: CASSIAGYYNEQFF. CDR3 nucleotides: TGTGCCAGCAGCATAGCGGGGTACTACAATGAGCAGTTCTTC.